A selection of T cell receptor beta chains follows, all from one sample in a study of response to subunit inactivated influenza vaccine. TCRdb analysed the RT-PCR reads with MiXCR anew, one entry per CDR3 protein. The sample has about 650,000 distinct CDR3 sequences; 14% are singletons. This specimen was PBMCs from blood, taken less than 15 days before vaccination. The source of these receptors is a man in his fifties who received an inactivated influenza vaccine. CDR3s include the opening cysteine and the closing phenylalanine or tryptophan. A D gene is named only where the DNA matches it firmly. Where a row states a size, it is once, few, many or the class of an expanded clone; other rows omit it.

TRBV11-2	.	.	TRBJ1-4	CASSLDLNNEKLFF	TGTGCCAGCAGCTTAGATTTAAATAATGAAAAACTGTTTTTT
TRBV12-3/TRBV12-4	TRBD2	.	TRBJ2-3	CASSPHLAGDTDTQYF	TGTGCCAGCAGTCCACATCTAGCGGGGGACACAGATACGCAGTATTTT
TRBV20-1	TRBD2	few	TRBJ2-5	CSARVRGLAGEETQYF	TGCAGTGCTAGAGTGCGGGGACTAGCGGGAGAGGAGACCCAGTACTTC
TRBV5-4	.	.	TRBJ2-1	CASSLVPGSYNEQFF	TGTGCCAGCAGCTTGGTTCCAGGCTCCTACAATGAGCAGTTCTTC
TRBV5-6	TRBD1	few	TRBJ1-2	CASSRGQGADYGYTF	TGTGCCAGCAGCCGCGGACAGGGGGCGGATTATGGCTACACCTTC
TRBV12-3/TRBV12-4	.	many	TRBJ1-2	CASSLNYGRSGYTF	TGTGCCAGCAGTTTAAACTACGGCCGGAGTGGCTACACCTTC
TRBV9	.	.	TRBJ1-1	CASSPHWDTEAFF	TGTGCCAGCAGCCCCCACTGGGACACTGAAGCTTTCTTT
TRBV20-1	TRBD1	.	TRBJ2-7	CSARFTGARNEQYF	TGCAGTGCTAGGTTCACAGGGGCGAGAAACGAGCAGTACTTC
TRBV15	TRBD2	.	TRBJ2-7	CATSRDLREGRSYEQYF	TGTGCCACCAGCAGAGATTTGCGGGAGGGCCGCTCCTACGAGCAGTACTTC
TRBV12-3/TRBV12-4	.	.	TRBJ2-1	CASSLVSGTNNEQFF	TGTGCCAGCAGTTTGGTAAGCGGGACAAACAATGAGCAGTTCTTC
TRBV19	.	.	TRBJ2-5	CASSNGGTASFRETQYF	TGTGCCAGTAGTAATGGGGGGACGGCCAGCTTTCGGGAGACCCAGTACTTC
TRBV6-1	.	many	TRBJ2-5	CASRDTWGGARETQYF	TGTGCCAGCAGAGACACATGGGGGGGGGCCCGGGAGACCCAGTACTTC
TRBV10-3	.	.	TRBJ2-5	CAISRGYEETQYF	TGTGCCATCAGCAGGGGTTACGAAGAGACCCAGTACTTC
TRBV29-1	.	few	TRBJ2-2	CSVVTENAGELFF	TGCAGCGTTGTCACAGAAAACGCCGGGGAGCTGTTTTTT
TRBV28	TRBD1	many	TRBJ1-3	CASSGGQGDPLGNTIYF	TGTGCCAGCAGCGGGGGGCAGGGGGACCCTCTTGGAAACACCATATATTTT
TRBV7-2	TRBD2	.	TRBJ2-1	CASSLWVTSGEFREQFF	TGTGCCAGCAGCTTATGGGTCACTAGCGGGGAGTTCAGGGAGCAGTTCTTC
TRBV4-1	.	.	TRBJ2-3	CASSQGTHTDTQYF	TGCGCCAGCAGCCAAGGGACCCATACAGATACGCAGTATTTT
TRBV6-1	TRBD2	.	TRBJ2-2	CASSDTPSGAGELFF	TGTGCCAGCAGTGATACCCCTAGCGGGGCCGGGGAGCTGTTTTTT
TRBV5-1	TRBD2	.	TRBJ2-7	CASRTGLAGYEQYF	TGCGCCAGCAGAACGGGACTAGCGGGGTACGAGCAGTACTTC
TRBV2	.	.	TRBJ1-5	CASTPEGGRGPQHF	TGTGCCAGCACCCCCGAGGGGGGTCGGGGGCCCCAGCATTTT
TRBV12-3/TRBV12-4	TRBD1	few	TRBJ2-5	CASRPTTGEETQYF	TGTGCCAGCAGACCTACGACAGGGGAAGAGACCCAGTACTTC
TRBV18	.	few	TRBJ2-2	CASSPPTDGELFF	TGTGCCAGCTCACCACCGACAGATGGGGAGCTGTTTTTT
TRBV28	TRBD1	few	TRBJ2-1	CASSSAGQGANEQFF	TGTGCCAGCAGTTCCGCTGGACAGGGAGCCAATGAGCAGTTCTTC
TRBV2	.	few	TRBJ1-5	CASSENGLSNQPQHF	TGTGCCAGCAGTGAGAACGGACTTAGCAATCAGCCCCAGCATTTT
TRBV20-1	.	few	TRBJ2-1	CSAPTRGNEQFF	TGCAGTGCCCCGACTAGAGGTAATGAGCAGTTCTTC
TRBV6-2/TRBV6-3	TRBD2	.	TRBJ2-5	CASTRGGAEETQYF	TGTGCCAGCACCCGGGGGGGGGCCGAAGAGACCCAGTACTTC
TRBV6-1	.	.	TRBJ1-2	CASSELDPYTF	TGTGCCAGCAGTGAATTAGACCCCTACACCTTT
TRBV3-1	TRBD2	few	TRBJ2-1	CASSPTGLAGGDEQFF	TGTGCCAGCAGCCCTACCGGACTAGCGGGAGGTGATGAGCAGTTCTTC
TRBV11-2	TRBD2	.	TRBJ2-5	CASSIKHPGLAGGRSETQYF	TGTGCCAGCAGCATTAAGCACCCGGGACTAGCGGGGGGGCGATCGGAGACCCAGTACTTC
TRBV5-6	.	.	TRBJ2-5	CASIGTSVETQHF	TGTGCCAGCATAGGAACTAGTGTGGAGACCCAGCACTTC
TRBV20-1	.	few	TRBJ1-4	CSATSDGAEKLFF	TGCAGTGCAACCTCCGACGGGGCTGAAAAACTGTTTTTT
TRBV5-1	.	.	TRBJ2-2	CASSLDGRSNTGELFF	TGCGCCAGCAGCTTGGATGGGCGGTCGAACACCGGGGAGCTGTTTTTT
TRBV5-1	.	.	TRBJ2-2	CASSQTGGANTGELFF	TGCGCCAGCAGCCAGACAGGCGGCGCGAACACCGGGGAGCTGTTTTTT
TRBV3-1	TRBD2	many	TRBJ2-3	CASSQESGTSTADTQYF	TGTGCCAGCAGCCAAGAGTCCGGGACTAGTACGGCAGATACGCAGTATTTT
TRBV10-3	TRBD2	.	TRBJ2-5	CAISDGGGFQETQYF	TGTGCCATCAGTGACGGCGGGGGGTTCCAAGAGACCCAGTACTTC
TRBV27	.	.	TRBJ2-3	CASTRANTDTQYF	TGTGCCAGCACCCGGGCCAACACAGATACGCAGTATTTT
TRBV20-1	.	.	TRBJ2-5	CSASATEETQYF	TGCAGTGCTAGTGCGACAGAGGAGACCCAGTACTTC
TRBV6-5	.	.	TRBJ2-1	CASSLDGIGNEQFF	TGTGCCAGCAGTTTGGACGGGATAGGTAATGAGCAGTTCTTC
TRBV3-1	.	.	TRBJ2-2	CASSQEGVYTGELFF	TGTGCCAGCAGCCAAGAGGGGGTCTACACCGGGGAGCTGTTTTTT
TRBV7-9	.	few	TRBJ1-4	CASSSGGEKLFF	TGTGCCAGCAGCTCAGGAGGTGAAAAACTGTTTTTT
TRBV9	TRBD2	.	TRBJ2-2	CASSAGEGTGELFF	TGTGCCAGCAGCGCGGGGGAGGGGACCGGGGAGCTGTTTTTT
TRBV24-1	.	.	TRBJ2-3	CATSDHDLASSDTQYF	TGTGCCACCAGTGACCACGATCTAGCTTCCTCAGATACGCAGTATTTT
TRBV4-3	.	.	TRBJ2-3	CASSQQGSDTQYF	TGCGCCAGCAGCCAGCAGGGGTCAGATACGCAGTATTTT